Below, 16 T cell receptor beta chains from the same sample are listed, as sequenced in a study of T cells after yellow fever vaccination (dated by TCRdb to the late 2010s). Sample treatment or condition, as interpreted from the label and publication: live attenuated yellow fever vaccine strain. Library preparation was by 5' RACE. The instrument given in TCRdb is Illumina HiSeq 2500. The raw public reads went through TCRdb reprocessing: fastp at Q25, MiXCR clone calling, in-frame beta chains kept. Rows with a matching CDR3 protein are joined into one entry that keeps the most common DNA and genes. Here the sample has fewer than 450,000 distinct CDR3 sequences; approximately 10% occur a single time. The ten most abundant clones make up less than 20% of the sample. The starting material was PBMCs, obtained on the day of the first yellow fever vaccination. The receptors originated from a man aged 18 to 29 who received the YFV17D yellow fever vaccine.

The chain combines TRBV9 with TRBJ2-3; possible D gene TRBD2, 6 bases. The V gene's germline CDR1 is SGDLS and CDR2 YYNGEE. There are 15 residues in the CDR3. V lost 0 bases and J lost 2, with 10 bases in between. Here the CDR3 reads CASSVVAGTTDTQYF. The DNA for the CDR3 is TGTGCCAGCAGCGTAGTTGCGGGGACCACAGATACGCAGTATTTT.

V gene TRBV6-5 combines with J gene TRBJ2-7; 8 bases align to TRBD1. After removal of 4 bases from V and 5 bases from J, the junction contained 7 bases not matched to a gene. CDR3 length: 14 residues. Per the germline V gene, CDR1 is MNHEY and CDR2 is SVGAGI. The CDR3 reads CASSFASGGNEQYF. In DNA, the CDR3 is TGTGCCAGCAGTTTCGCGTCAGGGGGCAACGAGCAGTACTTC.

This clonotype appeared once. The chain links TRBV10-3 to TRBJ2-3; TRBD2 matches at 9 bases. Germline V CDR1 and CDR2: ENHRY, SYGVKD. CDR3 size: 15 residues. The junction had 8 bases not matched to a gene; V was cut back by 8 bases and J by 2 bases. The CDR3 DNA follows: TGTGCCATCGAAGGTAGCGGGGGTCTCACAGATACGCAGTATTTT. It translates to CAIEGSGGLTDTQYF.

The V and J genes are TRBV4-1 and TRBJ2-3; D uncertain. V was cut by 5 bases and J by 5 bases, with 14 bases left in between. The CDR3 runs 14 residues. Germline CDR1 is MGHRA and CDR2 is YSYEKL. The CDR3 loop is CASSEYGPGDTQYF. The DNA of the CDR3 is TGCGCCAGCAGCGAATACGGTCCTGGAGATACGCAGTATTTT.

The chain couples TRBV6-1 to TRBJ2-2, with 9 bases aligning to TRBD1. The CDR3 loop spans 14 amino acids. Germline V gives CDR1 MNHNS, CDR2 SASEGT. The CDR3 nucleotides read TGTACCACCGGAGTGACAGGGGGCACCGGGGAGCTGTTTTTT. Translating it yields CTTGVTGGTGELFF.

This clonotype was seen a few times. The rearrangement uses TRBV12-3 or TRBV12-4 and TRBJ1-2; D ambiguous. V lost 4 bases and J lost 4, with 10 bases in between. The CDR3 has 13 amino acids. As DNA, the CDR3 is TGTGCCAGCAGTTCCAGGCTTTCCTATGGCTACACCTTC. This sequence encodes CASSSRLSYGYTF.

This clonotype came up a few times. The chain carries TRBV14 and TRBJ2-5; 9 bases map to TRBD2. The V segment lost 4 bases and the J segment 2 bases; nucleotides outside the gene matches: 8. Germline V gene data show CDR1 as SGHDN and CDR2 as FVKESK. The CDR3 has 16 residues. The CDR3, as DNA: TGTGCCAGCAGCCCGAGCGGGGGGAGCCAGCAAGAGACCCAGTACTTC. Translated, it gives CASSPSGGSQQETQYF.

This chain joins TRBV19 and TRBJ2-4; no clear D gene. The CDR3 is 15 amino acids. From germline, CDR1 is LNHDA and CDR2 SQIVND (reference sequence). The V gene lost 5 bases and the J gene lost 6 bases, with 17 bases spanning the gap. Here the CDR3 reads CASSDLALKGNIQYF. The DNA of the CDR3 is TGTGCCAGTAGTGATTTGGCCCTAAAAGGAAACATTCAGTACTTC.

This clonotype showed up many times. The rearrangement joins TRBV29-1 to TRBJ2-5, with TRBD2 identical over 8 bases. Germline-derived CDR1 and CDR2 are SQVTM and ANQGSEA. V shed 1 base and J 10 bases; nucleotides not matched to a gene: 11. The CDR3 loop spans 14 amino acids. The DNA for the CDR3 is TGCAGCGTTGAAGCGTTGTCTAGCGGGCTGGGCCAGTACTTC. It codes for CSVEALSSGLGQYF.

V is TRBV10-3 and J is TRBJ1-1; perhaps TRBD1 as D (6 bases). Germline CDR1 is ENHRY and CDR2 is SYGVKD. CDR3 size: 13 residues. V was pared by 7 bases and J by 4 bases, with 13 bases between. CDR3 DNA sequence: TGTGCCATCACTTTGGACAGAGCCACTGAAGCTTTCTTT. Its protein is CAITLDRATEAFF.

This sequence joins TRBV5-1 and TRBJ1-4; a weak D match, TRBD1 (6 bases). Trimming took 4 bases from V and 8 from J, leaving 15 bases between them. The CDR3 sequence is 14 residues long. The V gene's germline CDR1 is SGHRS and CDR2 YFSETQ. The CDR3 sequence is CASSPGQTREKLFF. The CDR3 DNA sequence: TGCGCCAGCAGCCCAGGACAGACCCGGGAAAAACTGTTTTTT.

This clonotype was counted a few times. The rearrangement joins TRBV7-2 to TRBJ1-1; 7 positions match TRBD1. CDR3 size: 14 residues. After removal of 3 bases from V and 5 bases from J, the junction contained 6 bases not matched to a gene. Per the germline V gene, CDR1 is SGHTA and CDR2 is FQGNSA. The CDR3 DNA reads TGTGCCAGCAGCTTTGACAGGGAGTATACTGAAGCTTTCTTT. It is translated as CASSFDREYTEAFF. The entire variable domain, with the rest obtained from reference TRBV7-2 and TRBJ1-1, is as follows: GAGVSQSPSNKVTEKGKDVELRCDPISGHTALYWYRQSLGQGLEFLIYFQGNSAPDKSGLPSDRFSAERTGGSVSTLTIQRTQQEDSAVYLCASSFDREYTEAFFGQGTRLTVV.

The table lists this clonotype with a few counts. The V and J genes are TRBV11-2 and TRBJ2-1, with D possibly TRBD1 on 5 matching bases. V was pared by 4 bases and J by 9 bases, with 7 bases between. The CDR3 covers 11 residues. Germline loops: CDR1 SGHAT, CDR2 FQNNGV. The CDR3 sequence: CASSSGREQFF. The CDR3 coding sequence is TGTGCCAGCAGCTCAGGGCGTGAGCAGTTCTTC.

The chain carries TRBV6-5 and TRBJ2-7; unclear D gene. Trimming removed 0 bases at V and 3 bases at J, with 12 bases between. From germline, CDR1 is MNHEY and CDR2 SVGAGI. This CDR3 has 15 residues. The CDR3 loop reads CASSYSTPRYYEQYF. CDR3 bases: TGTGCCAGCAGTTACTCGACACCGCGCTACTACGAGCAGTACTTC.

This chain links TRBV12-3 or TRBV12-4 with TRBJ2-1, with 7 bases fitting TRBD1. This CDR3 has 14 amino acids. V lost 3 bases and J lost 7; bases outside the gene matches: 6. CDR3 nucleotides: TGTGCCAGCAGTTTTAGGGGACAGCAAAATGAGCAGTTCTTC. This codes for CASSFRGQQNEQFF.

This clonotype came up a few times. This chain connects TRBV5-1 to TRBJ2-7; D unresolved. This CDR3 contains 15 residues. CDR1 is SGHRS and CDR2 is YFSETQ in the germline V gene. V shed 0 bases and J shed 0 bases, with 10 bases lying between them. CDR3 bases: TGCGCCAGCAGCTTGGCCCAGGCCGGCTCCTACGAGCAGTACGTC. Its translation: CASSLAQAGSYEQYV.